These T cell receptor beta chains were read from a single sample in a study of PD-1 blockade in classical Hodgkin lymphoma. Profiled with immunoSEQ multiplex PCR; TCRdb holds only in-frame clones, not every one. Here the sample spans 20,000 to 25,000 clones, roughly 94% being singletons. The sequenced sample consisted of peripheral blood mononuclear cells (PBMCs). These receptors all stem from a human donor with classical Hodgkin lymphoma. Both conserved end residues are part of each CDR3. The D gene is left open where the match is weak. Rows may omit the clone size; those that give it use once, few, many or a size class.

>-|TRBJ2-7|-|TRBV7-9
TGTGCCAGCAGTGGGGGCGGGGACGAGCAGTACTTC
CASSGGGDEQYF
>-|TRBJ2-1|-|TRBV7-3
TGTGCCAGCAGCCCCTTCAAAACGAGCTCCTACAATGAGCAGTTCTTC
CASSPFKTSSYNEQFF
>-|TRBJ2-5|TRBD2|TRBV7-2
TGTGCCAGCAGCTTAGTTGGGACTAGCGCCCAAGAGACCCAGTACTTC
CASSLVGTSAQETQYF
>once|TRBJ2-2|-|TRBV12-5
TGTGCTAGTGGTTTCGGGGGAGGTCGAGGCACCGGGGAGCTGTTTTTT
CASGFGGGRGTGELFF
>-|TRBJ1-1|-|TRBV12-5
TGTGCTAGTGGTTTTAACACTGAAGCTTTCTTT
CASGFNTEAFF
>-|TRBJ1-1|-|TRBV5-1
TGCGCCAGCAGCTTGGAGGAGGAGGCTTTGAGGGCTTTCTTT
CASSLEEEALRAFF
>-|TRBJ1-1|-|TRBV4-3
TGCGCCAGCAACCAAGGGATAGGGGCGGCCACTGAAGCTTTCTTT
CASNQGIGAATEAFF
>-|TRBJ2-7|TRBD2|TRBV11-2
TGTGCCAGCAGCTTAGAACTAGCGGGGGTCATGCCCTACGAGCAGTACTTC
CASSLELAGVMPYEQYF
>-|TRBJ2-7|-|TRBV4-1
TGCGCCAGCAGCCAAGCAGGCGACTACGAGCAGTACTTC
CASSQAGDYEQYF
>-|TRBJ2-3|-|TRBV10-2
TGCGCCAGCAGTGAGAGTACAGTAGTCACAGATACGCAGTATTTT
CASSESTVVTDTQYF
>-|TRBJ1-5|-|TRBV6-6
TGTGCCAGCAGTTACCCAAGTCAGCCCCAGCATTTT
CASSYPSQPQHF
>once|TRBJ2-4|-|TRBV9
TGTGCCAGCAGCCCCGGCGAGGGGATTCAGTACTTC
CASSPGEGIQYF
>-|TRBJ1-1|-|TRBV6-5
TGTGCCAGCAGTTACAGGGAACACACTGAAGCTTTCTTT
CASSYREHTEAFF
>-|TRBJ1-1|-|TRBV11-2
TGTGCCAGCAGCGCCACAGGGCTGAGCACTGAAGCTTTCTTT
CASSATGLSTEAFF
>-|TRBJ2-1|TRBD2|TRBV14
TGTGCCAGCAGACCGATTAGCGGGGGGGCCGATGAGCAGTTCTTC
CASRPISGGADEQFF
>-|TRBJ2-1|-|TRBV6-6
TGTGCCAGCAGTTACTCCGAGACAGGAACCTACAATGAGCAGTTCTTC
CASSYSETGTYNEQFF
>-|TRBJ2-2|TRBD2|TRBV5-1
TGCGCCAGCAGCCCCTTGACTAGCGGGGGGCTCGGGGAGCTGTTTTTT
CASSPLTSGGLGELFF
>-|TRBJ1-2|-|TRBV7-2
TGTGCCAGCAGCTTAGCTACAGGGTTACAGTATGGCTACACCTTC
CASSLATGLQYGYTF
>-|TRBJ2-7|TRBD1|TRBV6-6
TGTGCCAGCAGTTACTCGGGGGGACAGGTGGACGAGCAGTACTTC
CASSYSGGQVDEQYF
>-|TRBJ1-1|-|TRBV25-1
TGTGCCAGCAGTGTTAGCAGGGACACTGAAGCTTTCTTT
CASSVSRDTEAFF
>-|TRBJ2-3|TRBD2|TRBV7-6
TGTGCCAGCAGCCCCCAGACTAGCGGGGGCCCCACAGATACGCAGTATTTT
CASSPQTSGGPTDTQYF
>-|TRBJ2-6|-|TRBV10-3
TGTGCCATCAGTGATCCCAGGGCAGGGGCCAACGTCCTGACTTTC
CAISDPRAGANVLTF
>-|TRBJ2-1|TRBD2|TRBV27
TGTGCCAGCAGTTTATCCGGGACTAGCGGGGGGAATCTCTACAATGAGCAGTTCTTC
CASSLSGTSGGNLYNEQFF
>-|TRBJ2-2|TRBD2|TRBV11-2
TGTGCCAGCAGCGGCGGGGGGCATCGGTACACCGGGGAGCTGTTTTTT
CASSGGGHRYTGELFF
>-|TRBJ2-6|-|TRBV19
TGTGCCAGCCAGCCCGCAGGGACCTCTGGGGCCAACGTCCTGACTTTC
CASQPAGTSGANVLTF
>-|TRBJ2-5|TRBD1|TRBV29-1
TGCAGCGTTGAAGGTACAGGGGGTGTTGGTGTGAAGACCCAGTACTTC
CSVEGTGGVGVKTQYF
>once|TRBJ2-7|-|TRBV19
TGTGCCAGTAGTATTGATACAGCATACTACGAGCAGTACTTC
CASSIDTAYYEQYF
>-|TRBJ1-3|-|TRBV19
TGTGCCAGTAGTATCACGACGCGACGCTCTGGAAACACCATATATTTT
CASSITTRRSGNTIYF
>-|TRBJ1-1|-|TRBV10-2
TGCGCCAGCAGGGCGGACAGGAACACTGAAGCTTTCTTT
CASRADRNTEAFF
>-|TRBJ2-7|TRBD2|TRBV5-5
TGTGCCAGCAGCCAGACTAGCGGGGGGGCCTACGAGCAGTACTTC
CASSQTSGGAYEQYF
>-|TRBJ2-5|-|TRBV14
TGTGCCAGCAGCACTGCTGGACAAGCCCACAGGTCTGCCCAGTACTTC
CASSTAGQAHRSAQYF
>-|TRBJ2-3|-|TRBV6-5
TGTGCCAGCAGTTACGGCGGGGCCAGCACAGATACGCAGTATTTT
CASSYGGASTDTQYF
>-|TRBJ2-4|-|TRBV27
TGTGCCAGCACAAACAGCCTTGAGGCCAAAAACATTCAGTACTTC
CASTNSLEAKNIQYF
>-|TRBJ2-7|TRBD1|TRBV28
TGTGCCAGCAGTTGGATCCGGGACAGGGGAGGAGAGCAGTACTTC
CASSWIRDRGGEQYF
>-|TRBJ2-3|-|TRBV11-2
TGTGCCAGCAGCTTACTGCCCACTCGCAGTACAGATACGCAGTATTTT
CASSLLPTRSTDTQYF
>once|TRBJ2-1|TRBD2|TRBV6-4
TGTGCCAGCAGCCCTAGCGGGGGGCCAGGGGCCTACAATGAGCAGTTCTTC
CASSPSGGPGAYNEQFF
>-|TRBJ2-5|TRBD1|TRBV6-1
TGTGCCAGCAGCTTTCCGGGACAGGGATCGAAGACCCAGTACTTC
CASSFPGQGSKTQYF
>-|TRBJ2-3|-|TRBV11-2
TGTGCCAGCACCAAGGAGGTTGGCACAGATACGCAGTATTTT
CASTKEVGTDTQYF
>-|TRBJ2-3|-|TRBV9
TGTGCCAGCAGCCCCCTTATAGCGGCCAGAGGACCAGATACGCAGTATTTT
CASSPLIAARGPDTQYF
>-|TRBJ2-1|-|TRBV29-1
TGCAGCGTTGAGGGCCGCCGCTCAGGGCAGTTCTTC
CSVEGRRSGQFF
>-|TRBJ2-1|TRBD2|TRBV5-1
TGCGCCAGCAGCTTGGAGATAGCGGGGGGCTCCTACAATGAGCAGTTCTTC
CASSLEIAGGSYNEQFF
>-|TRBJ2-5|-|TRBV28
TGTGCCAGCAGTTCTGGCGGATTCCAAGAGACCCAGTACTTC
CASSSGGFQETQYF
>-|TRBJ1-2|TRBD1|TRBV7-9
TGTGCCAGCAGCTTAGCGCAGTGGACAGGGATGAGTAATGGCTACACCTTC
CASSLAQWTGMSNGYTF